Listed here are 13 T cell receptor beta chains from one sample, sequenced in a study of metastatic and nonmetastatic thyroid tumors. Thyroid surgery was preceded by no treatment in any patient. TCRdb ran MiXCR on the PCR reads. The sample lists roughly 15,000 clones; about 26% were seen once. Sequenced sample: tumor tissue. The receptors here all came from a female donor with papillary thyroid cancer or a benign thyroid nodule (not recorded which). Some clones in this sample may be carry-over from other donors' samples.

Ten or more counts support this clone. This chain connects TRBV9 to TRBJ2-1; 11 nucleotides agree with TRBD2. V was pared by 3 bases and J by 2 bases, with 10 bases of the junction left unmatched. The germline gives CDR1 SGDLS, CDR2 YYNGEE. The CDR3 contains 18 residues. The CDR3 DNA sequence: TGTGCCAGCAGCGCTTGGGGGCTAGCGGGAGGTACCTACAATGAGCAGTTCTTC. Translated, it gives CASSAWGLAGGTYNEQFF.

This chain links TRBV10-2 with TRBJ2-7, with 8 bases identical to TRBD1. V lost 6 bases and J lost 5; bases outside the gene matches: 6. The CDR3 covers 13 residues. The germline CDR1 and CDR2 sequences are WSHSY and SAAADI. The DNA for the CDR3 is TGCGCCAGCAGCAGGACAGGGTTCGACGAGCAGTACTTC. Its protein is CASSRTGFDEQYF.

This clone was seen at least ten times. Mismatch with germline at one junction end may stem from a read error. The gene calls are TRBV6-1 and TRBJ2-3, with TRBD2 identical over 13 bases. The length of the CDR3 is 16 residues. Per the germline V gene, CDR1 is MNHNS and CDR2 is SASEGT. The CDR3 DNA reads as TGTGCCAGCAGTGAAGCGATCGGGACTAGCGGGGCGAGGACGGATTTT. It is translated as CASSEAIGTSGARTDF.

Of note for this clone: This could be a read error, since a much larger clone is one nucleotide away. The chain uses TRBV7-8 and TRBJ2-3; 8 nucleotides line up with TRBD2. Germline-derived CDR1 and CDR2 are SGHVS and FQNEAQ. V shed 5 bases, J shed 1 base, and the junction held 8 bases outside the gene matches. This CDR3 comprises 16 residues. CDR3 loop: CASSLRPSGRTDTQYF. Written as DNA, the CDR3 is TGTGCCAGCAGCCTCCGGCCTAGCGGGCGCACAGATACGCAGTATTTT.

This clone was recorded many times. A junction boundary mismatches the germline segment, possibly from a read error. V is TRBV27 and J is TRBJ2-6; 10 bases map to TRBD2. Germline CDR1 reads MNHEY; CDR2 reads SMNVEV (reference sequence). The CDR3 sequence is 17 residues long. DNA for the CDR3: TGTGTCAGCAGTTCAGTAGCGGGAGGCGCTGGGGCCAACGTCCTGACTTTC. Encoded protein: CVSSSVAGGAGANVLTF.

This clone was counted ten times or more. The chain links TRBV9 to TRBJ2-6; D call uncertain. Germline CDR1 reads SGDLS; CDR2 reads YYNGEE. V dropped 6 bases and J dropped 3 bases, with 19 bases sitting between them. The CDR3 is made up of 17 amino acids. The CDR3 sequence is CASKGTVGRSGANVLTF. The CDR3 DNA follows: TGTGCCAGCAAGGGCACAGTGGGTCGGAGTGGGGCCAACGTCCTGACTTTC.

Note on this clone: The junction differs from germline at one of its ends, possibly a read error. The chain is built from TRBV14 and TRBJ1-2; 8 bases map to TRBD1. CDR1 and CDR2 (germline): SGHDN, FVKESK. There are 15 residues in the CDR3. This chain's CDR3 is CASSEEETGVNGYTF. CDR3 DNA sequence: TGTGCCAGCAGCGAAGAAGAGACAGGGGTCAATGGCTACACCTTC.

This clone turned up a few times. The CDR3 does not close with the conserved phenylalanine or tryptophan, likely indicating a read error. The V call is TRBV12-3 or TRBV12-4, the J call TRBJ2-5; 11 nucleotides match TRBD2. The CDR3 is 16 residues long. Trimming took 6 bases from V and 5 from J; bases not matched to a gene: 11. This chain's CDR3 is CASSSGTSGSEETQYL. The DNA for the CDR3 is TGTGCCAGCAGCTCAGGGACTAGCGGCTCTGAGGAGACCCAGTACCTC.

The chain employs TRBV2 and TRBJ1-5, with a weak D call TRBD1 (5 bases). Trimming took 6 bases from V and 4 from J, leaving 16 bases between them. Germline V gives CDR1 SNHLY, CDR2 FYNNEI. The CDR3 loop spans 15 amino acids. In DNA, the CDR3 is TGTGCCAGCAGAGTGAAAGGGGCGGGGAATCAGCCCCAGCATTTT. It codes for CASRVKGAGNQPQHF.

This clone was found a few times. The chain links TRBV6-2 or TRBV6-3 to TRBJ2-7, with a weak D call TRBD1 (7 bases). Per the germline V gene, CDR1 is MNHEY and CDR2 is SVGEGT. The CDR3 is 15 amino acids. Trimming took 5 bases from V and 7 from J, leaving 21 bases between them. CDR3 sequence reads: CASSVPTGTGGEQYF. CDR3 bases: TGTGCCAGCAGTGTACCGACAGGGACTGGAGGGGAGCAGTACTTC.

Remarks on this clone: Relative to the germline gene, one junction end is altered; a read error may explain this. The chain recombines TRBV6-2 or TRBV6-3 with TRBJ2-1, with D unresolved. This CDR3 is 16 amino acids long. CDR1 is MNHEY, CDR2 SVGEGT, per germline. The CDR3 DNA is TGTGCCAGCATTCGAGTGGCGATAAACGTGGTCTATGATCAGTTCTTC. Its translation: CASIRVAINVVYDQFF.

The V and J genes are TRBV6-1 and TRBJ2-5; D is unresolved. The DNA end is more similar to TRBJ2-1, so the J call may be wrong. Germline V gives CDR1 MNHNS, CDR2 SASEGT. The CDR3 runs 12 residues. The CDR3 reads CARDPSYNEQFF. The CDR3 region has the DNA TGTGCCAGGGACCCAAGCTACAATGAGCAGTTCTTC.

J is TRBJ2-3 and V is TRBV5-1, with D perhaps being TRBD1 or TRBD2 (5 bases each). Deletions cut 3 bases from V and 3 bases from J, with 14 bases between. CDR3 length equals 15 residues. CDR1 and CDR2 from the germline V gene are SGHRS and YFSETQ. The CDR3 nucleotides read TGCGCCAGCAGCTCCGGGACCCAGAAGACAGATACGCAGTATTTT. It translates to CASSSGTQKTDTQYF.